Presented here are 16 T cell receptor beta chains from one specimen sequenced in a study of blood T cell repertoires in COVID-19. The method was immunoSEQ multiplex PCR; TCRdb's version includes in-frame clones alone and lacks a portion of them. The sample yields about 430,000 clones, 75% to 90% seen once. The sequenced sample consisted of PBMCs or T cells enriched from blood (not recorded which). Receptor source: a man younger than 45 who had recovered from COVID-19.

The V gene is TRBV24-1, the J gene TRBJ1-2; perhaps TRBD1 as D (5 bases). V shed 3 bases and J shed 8 bases, with 6 bases lying between them. Germline lookup yields CDR1 KGHDR and CDR2 SFDVKD. The CDR3 covers 11 residues. Written as DNA, the CDR3 is TGTGCCACCAGTGATGGGGGGGGCTACACCTTC. Protein sequence: CATSDGGGYTF.

In the case of this clone: The same CDR3 arises from other DNA sequences in this sample as well. The rearrangement links TRBV4-1 to TRBJ1-5, with 7 positions matching TRBD1. Germline V gene sequence: CDR1 MGHRA, CDR2 YSYEKL. The CDR3 totals 15 residues. With V trimmed by 1 base and J by 5 bases, 5 bases remained unmatched. Here the CDR3 reads CASSQADRVDQPQHF. CDR3 in DNA: TGCGCCAGCAGCCAAGCCGACAGGGTAGATCAGCCCCAGCATTTT.

This clone appeared a few times. This rearrangement joins TRBV27 to TRBJ1-1; tentative D call: TRBD1 (5 bases). Germline values: CDR1 MNHEY, CDR2 SMNVEV (reference sequence). This CDR3 spans 16 amino acids. V lost 5 bases and J 1 base, leaving 17 bases between the germline ends. CDR3 sequence reads: CASSAAGRGWNTEAFF. CDR3 bases: TGTGCCAGCAGTGCCGCGGGACGTGGGTGGAACACTGAAGCTTTCTTT.

The V call is TRBV9, the J call TRBJ1-2; 8 nucleotides align to TRBD1. The J segment lost 8 bases and the V segment lost 0 bases, leaving 6 bases of the junction unmatched. This CDR3 has 14 amino acids. From germline, CDR1 is SGDLS and CDR2 YYNGEE. CDR3 coding DNA: TGTGCCAGCAGCGTAGGCTCAGGGGGCGAGGGCTACACCTTC. This encodes CASSVGSGGEGYTF. The whole variable domain, filled in from reference TRBV9 and TRBJ1-2, reads DSGVTQTPKHLITATGQRVTLRCSPRSGDLSVYWYQQSLDQGLQFLIQYYNGEERAKGNILERFSAQQFPDLHSELNLSSLELGDSALYFCASSVGSGGEGYTFGSGTRLTVV.

The gene calls are TRBV19 and TRBJ2-5; 7 bases fit TRBD1. There are 11 residues in the CDR3. Losses at the gene ends were 10 bases for V and 9 bases for J; bases not matched to a gene: 8. The germline CDR1 and CDR2 sequences are LNHDA and SQIVND (reference sequence). The CDR3 sequence: CATSDRESQYF. The CDR3 nucleotides are TGTGCCACCTCAGACAGGGAATCCCAGTACTTC.

The genes are TRBV7-9 and TRBJ1-6; D ambiguous. This CDR3 spans 14 amino acids. Trimming shortened V by 6 bases and J by 8 bases, and 14 bases separated the two germline ends. Looked up from germline, CDR1 is SEHNR and CDR2 is FQNEAQ (reference sequence). In DNA form, the CDR3 reads TGTGCCAGCAGGGAGATCCGACCGGATTCACCCCTCCACTTT. Protein sequence: CASREIRPDSPLHF.

The rearrangement joins TRBV12-3 or TRBV12-4 to TRBJ2-1, with 7 positions matching TRBD2. The trim removed 8 bases at V and 9 bases at J, leaving 10 bases unmatched. This CDR3 has 13 amino acids. CDR3 sequence reads: CASRDREVGEQFF. CDR3 DNA: TGTGCCAGCCGAGACCGGGAGGTTGGTGAGCAGTTCTTC.

The genes are TRBV28 and TRBJ2-7; 7 nucleotides line up with TRBD1. This CDR3 spans 15 amino acids. J was trimmed by 1 base and V by 6 bases; bases with no gene match: 9. The germline V gene encodes CDR1 MDHEN and CDR2 SYDVKM. The CDR3 spells CASSSDRVASYEQYF. DNA of the CDR3: TGTGCCAGCAGCTCAGACAGGGTGGCATCCTACGAGCAGTACTTC.

This chain joins TRBV4-2 and TRBJ1-4, with a possible D match to TRBD1 (5 bases). This CDR3 has 15 residues. The V end lost 0 bases, the J end lost 7 bases, and 12 bases lay between the germline ends. Germline lookup yields CDR1 LGHNA and CDR2 YNFKEQ. The CDR3 here is CASSQDRAGIEKLFF. CDR3 bases: TGTGCCAGCAGCCAAGATCGGGCAGGGATTGAAAAACTGTTTTTT.

This clone came up once. The V gene is TRBV5-4, the J gene TRBJ2-5, with TRBD1 matching 8 bases. The CDR3 runs 15 residues. Germline trimming cut 1 base from V and 4 bases from J; bases unmatched to any gene: 6. CDR1 SGHNT and CDR2 YYREEE come from the germline V gene (reference sequence). The CDR3 region has the DNA TGTGCCAGCAGCTTGAAAACAGGGGGAATAGAGACCCAGTACTTC. This translates into CASSLKTGGIETQYF.

This chain links TRBV28 with TRBJ1-1; D is unclear. Germline V CDR1 and CDR2: MDHEN, SYDVKM. The CDR3 runs to 15 residues. V was clipped by 3 bases and J by 0 bases, with 11 bases between them. The CDR3 loop is CASSFGGLLNTEAFF. The DNA for the CDR3 is TGTGCCAGCAGTTTCGGAGGACTCTTGAACACTGAAGCTTTCTTT.

CDR3 loop: CASSTRQGDGYTF. For the CDR3, the DNA is TGTGCCAGCTCAACCAGACAAGGGGATGGCTACACCTTC. The chain is built from TRBV18 and TRBJ1-2, with D possibly TRBD1 on 5 matching bases. Germline lookup yields CDR1 KGHSH and CDR2 LQKENI. The CDR3 totals 13 residues. The V gene lost 5 bases and the J gene lost 6 bases, with 13 bases spanning the gap.

V gene TRBV3-1 (or the pseudogene TRBV3-2) combines with J gene TRBJ2-2; the match to TRBD2 covers 8 bases. There are 15 residues in the CDR3. The germline CDR1 and CDR2 sequences are LGHDT and YNNKEL (reference sequence). Losses at the gene ends were 2 bases for V and 5 bases for J; bases not matched to a gene: 4. The DNA of the CDR3 is TGTGCCAGCAGCCAAAGGGCTAGCGGGACCGGGGAGCTGTTTTTT. Protein: CASSQRASGTGELFF.

In this sample, this clone turned up once. This chain links TRBV5-1 with TRBJ2-1; TRBD2 aligns across 9 bases. V trimming: 2 bases; J trimming: 3 bases; junction bases outside the gene matches: 6. This CDR3 is 16 amino acids long. Germline CDR1 is SGHRS and CDR2 is YFSETQ. The CDR3 reads CASSFRSGGHYNEQFF. Written as DNA, the CDR3 is TGCGCCAGCAGCTTTAGGAGCGGGGGGCACTACAATGAGCAGTTCTTC.

This sequence joins TRBV7-8 and TRBJ1-4; D might be TRBD1 (5 bases). The CDR3 sequence is 15 residues long. Germline CDR1 is SGHVS and CDR2 is FQNEAQ. V gave up 5 bases and J gave up 7 bases, with 17 bases separating them. CDR3 nucleotide sequence: TGTGCCAGCAGCAAAGGGGTCCCCGGTAGTGAAAAACTGTTTTTT. It is translated as CASSKGVPGSEKLFF.

V is TRBV6-6 and J is TRBJ2-1; 8 bases match TRBD2. The CDR3 consists of 15 residues. V dropped 4 bases and J dropped 5; count of bases not matched to a gene: 7. Germline V gene sequence: CDR1 MNHNY, CDR2 SVGAGI (reference sequence). In DNA form, the CDR3 reads TGTGCCAGCAGTTTTCGGCGGGAGGCGAACAATGAGCAGTTCTTC. It translates to CASSFRREANNEQFF.